These T cell receptor beta chains were read from a single sample in a study of T-cell reconstitution after alpha-beta-depleted transplantation in children. TCRdb independently ran MiXCR on the PCR reads; one entry per CDR3 protein. The sample shows about a million distinct CDR3 sequences, around 30% of them seen only once. The input for sequencing was PBMCs, mostly from graft donor cells, taken 360 days after TCRalphabeta/CD19-depleted stem cell transplant. These receptors all stem from a boy younger than two who had a stem cell transplant for SCID, so the T cells may come from the graft donor. The CDR3 runs from the conserved cysteine through the conserved F or W. The order of the fields is J gene, D gene, clone size, V gene, CDR3 protein, CDR3 DNA. The D gene is left open where the match is weak. The size entry is marked missing in some rows and otherwise reads once, few, many or a size class.

j_gene: TRBJ2-1
d_gene: -
abundance: many
v_gene: TRBV29-1
CDR3aa: CSVASIDYNEQFF
CDR3nt: TGCAGCGTTGCTTCAATAGACTACAATGAGCAGTTCTTC

j_gene: TRBJ1-6
d_gene: -
abundance: few
v_gene: TRBV5-1
CDR3aa: CASSLPALEASPLHF
CDR3nt: TGCGCCAGCAGCTTGCCCGCCCTGGAAGCTTCACCCCTCCACTTT

j_gene: TRBJ2-7
d_gene: -
abundance: few
v_gene: TRBV7-2
CDR3aa: CASRSPGTDSYEQYF
CDR3nt: TGTGCCAGCAGATCACCCGGGACCGATTCCTACGAGCAGTACTTC

j_gene: TRBJ2-1
d_gene: TRBD2
abundance: few
v_gene: TRBV9
CDR3aa: CASSSPGLRSSYNEQFF
CDR3nt: TGTGCCAGCAGCTCGCCGGGACTACGATCCTCCTACAATGAGCAGTTCTTC

j_gene: TRBJ1-5
d_gene: -
abundance: -
v_gene: TRBV20-1
CDR3aa: CSGLQSNQPQHF
CDR3nt: TGCAGTGGTCTACAGAGCAATCAGCCCCAGCATTTT

j_gene: TRBJ2-2
d_gene: TRBD2
abundance: -
v_gene: TRBV5-1
CDR3aa: CASQRGGTNTGELFF
CDR3nt: TGCGCCAGCCAACGCGGGGGGACGAACACCGGGGAGCTGTTTTTT

j_gene: TRBJ1-5
d_gene: -
abundance: -
v_gene: TRBV6-5
CDR3aa: CASSYSRGPDQPQHF
CDR3nt: TGTGCCAGCAGTTACTCGCGGGGACCTGATCAGCCCCAGCATTTT

j_gene: TRBJ1-2
d_gene: -
abundance: few
v_gene: TRBV4-3
CDR3aa: CASSQDVDGANYGYTF
CDR3nt: TGCGCCAGCAGCCAAGATGTGGACGGAGCTAACTATGGCTACACCTTC

j_gene: TRBJ1-4
d_gene: -
abundance: -
v_gene: TRBV7-9
CDR3aa: CASSRTTIDEKLFF
CDR3nt: TGTGCCAGCAGCCGGACGACTATTGATGAAAAACTGTTTTTT

j_gene: TRBJ2-1
d_gene: -
abundance: few
v_gene: TRBV2
CDR3aa: CASSEPRVNLNNEQFF
CDR3nt: TGTGCCAGCAGTGAACCCAGGGTCAATCTAAACAATGAGCAGTTCTTC

j_gene: TRBJ2-3
d_gene: TRBD2
abundance: -
v_gene: TRBV20-1
CDR3aa: CSAQRGADTQYF
CDR3nt: TGCAGTGCTCAGCGGGGGGCAGATACGCAGTATTTT

j_gene: TRBJ1-5
d_gene: TRBD1
abundance: few
v_gene: TRBV19
CDR3aa: CASSASEDRPVSPQHF
CDR3nt: TGTGCCAGTAGTGCTTCGGAGGACAGGCCAGTTTCGCCCCAGCATTTT

j_gene: TRBJ2-6
d_gene: TRBD1
abundance: -
v_gene: TRBV11-2
CDR3aa: CASSLVPTGGPPGANVLTF
CDR3nt: TGTGCCAGCAGCTTAGTACCGACAGGGGGCCCCCCTGGGGCCAACGTCCTGACTTTC

j_gene: TRBJ1-1
d_gene: -
abundance: few
v_gene: TRBV15
CDR3aa: CATSRASGRPEAFF
CDR3nt: TGTGCCACCAGCAGGGCCAGCGGACGGCCTGAAGCTTTCTTT

j_gene: TRBJ2-5
d_gene: -
abundance: few
v_gene: TRBV12-3/TRBV12-4
CDR3aa: CASSLGGGRVETQYF
CDR3nt: TGTGCCAGCAGTTTGGGGGGGGGGCGTGTTGAGACCCAGTACTTC

j_gene: TRBJ2-1
d_gene: -
abundance: -
v_gene: TRBV20-1
CDR3aa: CSATLSGRGSYNEQFF
CDR3nt: TGCAGTGCTACATTAAGTGGGCGGGGCTCCTACAATGAGCAGTTCTTC

j_gene: TRBJ1-2
d_gene: -
abundance: -
v_gene: TRBV18
CDR3aa: CASSPNTGGYGYTF
CDR3nt: TGTGCCAGCTCACCAAACACCGGAGGCTATGGCTACACCTTC

j_gene: TRBJ2-1
d_gene: -
abundance: few
v_gene: TRBV29-1
CDR3aa: CSVGGRHYNEQFF
CDR3nt: TGCAGCGTGGGGGGCCGACACTACAATGAGCAGTTCTTC

j_gene: TRBJ1-1
d_gene: TRBD1
abundance: -
v_gene: TRBV19
CDR3aa: CASRTGDTEAFF
CDR3nt: TGTGCCAGCCGGACAGGGGACACTGAAGCTTTCTTT

j_gene: TRBJ2-5
d_gene: -
abundance: many
v_gene: TRBV5-1
CDR3aa: CASSFVGPEETQYF
CDR3nt: TGCGCCAGCAGCTTCGTGGGCCCTGAAGAGACCCAGTACTTC

j_gene: TRBJ2-7
d_gene: -
abundance: -
v_gene: TRBV7-9
CDR3aa: CASSLGNKPYEQYF
CDR3nt: TGTGCCAGCAGCCTAGGGAACAAACCCTACGAGCAGTACTTC

j_gene: TRBJ2-7
d_gene: -
abundance: few
v_gene: TRBV7-8
CDR3aa: CASSFFGATAYYEQYF
CDR3nt: TGTGCCAGCAGCTTTTTTGGCGCCACAGCTTACTACGAGCAGTACTTC

j_gene: TRBJ1-1
d_gene: -
abundance: -
v_gene: TRBV11-2
CDR3aa: CASSSDLWNTEAFF
CDR3nt: TGTGCCAGCAGCTCGGACCTATGGAACACTGAAGCTTTCTTT

j_gene: TRBJ1-3
d_gene: -
abundance: -
v_gene: TRBV18
CDR3aa: CASSLDRRSTGNTIYF
CDR3nt: TGTGCCAGCTCACTCGACCGTCGGAGCACTGGAAACACCATATATTTT

j_gene: TRBJ1-1
d_gene: -
abundance: -
v_gene: TRBV5-1
CDR3aa: CASSLSAGTDTEAFF
CDR3nt: TGCGCCAGCAGCTTGTCGGCAGGGACTGACACTGAAGCTTTCTTT

j_gene: TRBJ2-3
d_gene: -
abundance: few
v_gene: TRBV6-2/TRBV6-3
CDR3aa: CASSFLPSRVADTQYF
CDR3nt: TGTGCCAGCAGTTTCCTACCCTCCAGGGTAGCAGATACGCAGTATTTT

j_gene: TRBJ2-5
d_gene: -
abundance: -
v_gene: TRBV25-1
CDR3aa: CASSAGQRATPQETQYF
CDR3nt: TGTGCCAGCAGTGCGGGACAAAGGGCGACTCCGCAAGAGACCCAGTACTTC

j_gene: TRBJ1-2
d_gene: -
abundance: -
v_gene: TRBV4-1
CDR3aa: CASSQERGRQTVYGYTF
CDR3nt: TGCGCCAGCAGCCAAGAGAGGGGCAGGCAAACCGTCTATGGCTACACCTTC